This T cell receptor (beta chain) emerged from a study of blood T cell repertoires in COVID-19. Method: immunoSEQ multiplex PCR; TCRdb's copy keeps in-frame clones and lacks some. The table shows under 250,000 clones, with roughly 88% occurring only once. The CDR3 consists of 10 residues. V was trimmed by 6 bases and J by 8 bases, leaving 7 bases between them. The sample taken for sequencing was peripheral blood. The rearrangement links TRBV12-3 or TRBV12-4 to TRBJ1-2; D uncertain. The clonotype comes from a man older than 75 with acute or convalescent COVID-19. In nucleotides, the CDR3 is TGTGCCAGCAGGGGCCGGGGCTACACCTTC. This sequence encodes CASRGRGYTF.